This record concerns one T cell receptor beta chain sequence. Its specificity is unknown. The V and J ends lost 1 base and 2 bases, in that order; junction bases with no gene match: 1. The CDR3 sequence is 15 residues long. Germline CDR1 and CDR2: SSHAT and FNYEAQ (reference sequence). The data were taken from a study of cytotoxic CD8 clonotypes in ibrutinib-treated CLL. Study-level points and caveats: Clonality was elevated at ibrutinib response and had returned toward baseline at progression.

Using immunoSEQ multiplex PCR, the repertoire was profiled, and TCRdb retains in-frame clones only, with some absent. The sample carries fewer than 150,000 clones, around 84% recorded once. The sequenced sample was PBMCs, obtained after 24 months of ibrutinib treatment. The V call is TRBV7-7, the J call TRBJ2-5; TRBD1 matches 10 bases. The TCR was taken from a human donor with chronic lymphocytic leukemia. CDR3 sequence (DNA): TGTGCCAGCAGCTTAGGGACAGGGGGTCAAGAGACCCAGTACTTC. It codes for CASSLGTGGQETQYF.